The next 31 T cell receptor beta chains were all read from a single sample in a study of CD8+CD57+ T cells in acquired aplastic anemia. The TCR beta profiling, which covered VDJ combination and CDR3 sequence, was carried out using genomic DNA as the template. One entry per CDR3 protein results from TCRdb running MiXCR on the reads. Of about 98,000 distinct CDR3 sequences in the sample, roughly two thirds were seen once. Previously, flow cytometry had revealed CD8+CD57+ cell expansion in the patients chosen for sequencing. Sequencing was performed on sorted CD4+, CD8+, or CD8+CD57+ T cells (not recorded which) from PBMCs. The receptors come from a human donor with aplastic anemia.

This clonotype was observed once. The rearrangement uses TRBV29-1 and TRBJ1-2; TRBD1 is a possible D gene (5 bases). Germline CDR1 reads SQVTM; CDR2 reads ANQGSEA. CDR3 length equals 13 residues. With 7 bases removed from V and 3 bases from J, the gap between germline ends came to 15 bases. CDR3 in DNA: TGCAGCGGATTTCAGGGTGTCGACTATGGCTACACCTTC. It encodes CSGFQGVDYGYTF.

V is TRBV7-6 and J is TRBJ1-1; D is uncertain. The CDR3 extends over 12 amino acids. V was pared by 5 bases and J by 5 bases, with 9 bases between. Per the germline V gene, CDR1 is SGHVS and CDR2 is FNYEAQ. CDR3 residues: CASSLGKTEAFF. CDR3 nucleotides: TGTGCCAGCAGCCTGGGTAAAACTGAAGCTTTCTTT. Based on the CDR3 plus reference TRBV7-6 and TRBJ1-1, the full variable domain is GAGVSQSPRYKVTKRGQDVALRCDPISGHVSLYWYRQALGQGPEFLTYFNYEAQQDKSGLPNDRFSAERPEGSISTLTIQRTEQRDSAMYRCASSLGKTEAFFGQGTRLTVV.

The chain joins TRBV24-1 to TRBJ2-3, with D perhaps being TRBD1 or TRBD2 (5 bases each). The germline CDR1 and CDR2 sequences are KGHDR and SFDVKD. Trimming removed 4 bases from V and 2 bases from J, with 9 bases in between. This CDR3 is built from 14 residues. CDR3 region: CATSETGATDTQYF. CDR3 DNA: TGTGCCACCAGTGAAACCGGGGCCACAGATACGCAGTATTTT.

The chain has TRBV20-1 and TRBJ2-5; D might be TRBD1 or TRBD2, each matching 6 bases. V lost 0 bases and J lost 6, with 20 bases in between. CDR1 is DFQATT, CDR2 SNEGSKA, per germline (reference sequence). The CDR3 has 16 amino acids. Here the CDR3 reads CSARDRGLALFQTQYF. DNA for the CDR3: TGCAGTGCTAGAGATCGGGGGCTAGCGCTCTTCCAGACCCAGTACTTC.

Here the CDR3 reads CSARDEWGAGRARGQYF. The CDR3, as DNA: TGCAGTGCTAGAGATGAGTGGGGAGCGGGCAGGGCGCGAGGGCAGTATTTT. The chain carries TRBV20-1 and TRBJ2-3, with D possibly being TRBD2 (6 bases). The V gene lost 0 bases and the J gene lost 11 bases, with 27 bases spanning the gap. The germline gives CDR1 DFQATT, CDR2 SNEGSKA (reference sequence). CDR3 size: 17 residues.

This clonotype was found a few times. The CDR3 here is CASSYGRNTEAFF. DNA for the CDR3: TGTGCCAGCAGCTACGGGAGGAACACTGAAGCTTTCTTT. The V call is TRBV14, the J call TRBJ1-1, with no clear D. There are 13 residues in the CDR3. The germline V and J ends were trimmed by 5 bases and 1 base, with 8 bases remaining between them. In germline, CDR1 is SGHDN, CDR2 FVKESK.

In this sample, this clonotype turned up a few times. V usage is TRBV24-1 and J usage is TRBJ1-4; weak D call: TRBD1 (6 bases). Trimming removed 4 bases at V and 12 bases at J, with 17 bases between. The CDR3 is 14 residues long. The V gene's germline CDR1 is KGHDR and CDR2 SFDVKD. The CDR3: CATSDIDRPEELFF. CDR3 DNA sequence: TGTGCCACCAGTGACATCGACAGGCCGGAGGAACTGTTTTTT.

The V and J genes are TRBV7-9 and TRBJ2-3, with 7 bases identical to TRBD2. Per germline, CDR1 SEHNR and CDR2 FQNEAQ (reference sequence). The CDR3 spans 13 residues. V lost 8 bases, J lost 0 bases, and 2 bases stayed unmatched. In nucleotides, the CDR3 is TGTGCCAGCTGGGGGGGGAGCACAGATACGCAGTATTTT. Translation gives CASWGGSTDTQYF.

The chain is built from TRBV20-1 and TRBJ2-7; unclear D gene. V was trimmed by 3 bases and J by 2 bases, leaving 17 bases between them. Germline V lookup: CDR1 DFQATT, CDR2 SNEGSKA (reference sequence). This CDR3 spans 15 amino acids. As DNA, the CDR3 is TGCAGTGCTAGCAATACCGCCCGGCGCCCCTACGAGCAGTACTTC. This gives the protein CSASNTARRPYEQYF.

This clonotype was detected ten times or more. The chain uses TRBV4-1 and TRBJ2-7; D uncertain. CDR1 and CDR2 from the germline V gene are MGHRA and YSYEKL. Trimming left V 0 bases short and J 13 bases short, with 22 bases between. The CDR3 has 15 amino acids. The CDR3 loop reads CASSQELRTRGVVYF. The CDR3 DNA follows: TGCGCCAGCAGCCAAGAACTTCGGACGCGTGGTGTCGTTTACTTC.

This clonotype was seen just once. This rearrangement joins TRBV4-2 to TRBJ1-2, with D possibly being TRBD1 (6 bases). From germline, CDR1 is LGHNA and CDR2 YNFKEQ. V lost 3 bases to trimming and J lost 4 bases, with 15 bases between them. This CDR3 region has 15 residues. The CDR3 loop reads CASSQRGGGPYGYTF. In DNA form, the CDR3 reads TGTGCCAGCAGCCAGCGGGGGGGCGGACCCTATGGCTACACCTTC.

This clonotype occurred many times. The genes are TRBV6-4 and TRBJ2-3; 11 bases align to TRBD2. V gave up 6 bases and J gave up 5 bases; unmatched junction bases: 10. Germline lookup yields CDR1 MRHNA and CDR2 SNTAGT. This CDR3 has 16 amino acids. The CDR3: CASRIGTSGVRDTQYF. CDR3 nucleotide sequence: TGTGCCAGCAGAATTGGGACTAGCGGAGTTAGAGATACGCAGTATTTT.

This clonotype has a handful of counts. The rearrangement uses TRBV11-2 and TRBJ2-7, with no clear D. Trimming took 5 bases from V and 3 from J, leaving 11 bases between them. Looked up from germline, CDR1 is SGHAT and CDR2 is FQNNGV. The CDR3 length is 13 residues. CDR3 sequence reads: CASSPRPHYEQYF. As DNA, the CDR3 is TGTGCCAGCAGCCCCAGACCGCACTACGAGCAGTACTTC. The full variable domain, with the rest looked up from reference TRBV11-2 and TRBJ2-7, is EAGVAQSPRYKIIEKRQSVAFWCNPISGHATLYWYQQILGQGPKLLIQFQNNGVVDDSQLPKDRFSAERLKGVDSTLKIQPAKLEDSAVYLCASSPRPHYEQYFGPGTRLTVT.

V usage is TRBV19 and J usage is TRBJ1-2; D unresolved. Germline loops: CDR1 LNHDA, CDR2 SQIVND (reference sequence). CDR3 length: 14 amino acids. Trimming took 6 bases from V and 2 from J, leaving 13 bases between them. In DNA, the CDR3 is TGTGCCAGTAGAATGAGTATTCTCAACTATGGCTACACCTTC. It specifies CASRMSILNYGYTF. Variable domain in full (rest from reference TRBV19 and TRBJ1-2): DGGITQSPKYLFRKEGQNVTLSCEQNLNHDAMYWYRQDPGQGLRLIYYSQIVNDFQKGDIAEGYSVSREKKESFPLTVTSAQKNPTAFYLCASRMSILNYGYTFGSGTRLTVV.

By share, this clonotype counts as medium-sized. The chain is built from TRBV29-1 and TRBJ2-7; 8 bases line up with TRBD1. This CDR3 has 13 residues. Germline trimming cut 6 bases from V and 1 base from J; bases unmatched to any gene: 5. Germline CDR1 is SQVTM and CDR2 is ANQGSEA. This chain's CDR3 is CSVLGTGSYEQYF. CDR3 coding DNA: TGCAGCGTCCTAGGGACAGGATCCTACGAGCAGTACTTC.

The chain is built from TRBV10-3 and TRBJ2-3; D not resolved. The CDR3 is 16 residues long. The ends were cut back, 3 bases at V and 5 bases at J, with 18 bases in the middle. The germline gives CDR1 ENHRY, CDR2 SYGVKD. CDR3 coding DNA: TGTGCCATCAGTGACTCGGAGAGGACCGAAGGAGATACGCAGTATTTT. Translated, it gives CAISDSERTEGDTQYF.

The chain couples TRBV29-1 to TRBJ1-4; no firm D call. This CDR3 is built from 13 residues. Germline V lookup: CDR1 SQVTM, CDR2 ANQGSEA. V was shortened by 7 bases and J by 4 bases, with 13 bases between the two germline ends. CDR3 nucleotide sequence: TGCAGCGCCATTTCAGATTTTAATGAAAAACTGTTTTTT. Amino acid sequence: CSAISDFNEKLFF.

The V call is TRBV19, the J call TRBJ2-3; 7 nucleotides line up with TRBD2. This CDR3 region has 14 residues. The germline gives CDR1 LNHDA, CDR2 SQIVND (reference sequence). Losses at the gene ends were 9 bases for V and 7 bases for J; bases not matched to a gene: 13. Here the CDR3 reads CASSPQTSANTQYF. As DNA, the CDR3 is TGTGCCAGCTCACCCCAAACTAGCGCGAATACGCAGTATTTT. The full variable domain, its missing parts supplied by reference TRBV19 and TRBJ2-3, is DGGITQSPKYLFRKEGQNVTLSCEQNLNHDAMYWYRQDPGQGLRLIYYSQIVNDFQKGDIAEGYSVSREKKESFPLTVTSAQKNPTAFYLCASSPQTSANTQYFGPGTRLTVL.

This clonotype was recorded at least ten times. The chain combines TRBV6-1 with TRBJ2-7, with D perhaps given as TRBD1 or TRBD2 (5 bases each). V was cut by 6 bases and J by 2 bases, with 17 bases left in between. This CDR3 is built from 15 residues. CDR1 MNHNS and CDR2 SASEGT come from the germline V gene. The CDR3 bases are TGTGCCAGCAGAGAGGCCGGGACGAAGACCTACGAGCAGTACTTC. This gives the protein CASREAGTKTYEQYF.

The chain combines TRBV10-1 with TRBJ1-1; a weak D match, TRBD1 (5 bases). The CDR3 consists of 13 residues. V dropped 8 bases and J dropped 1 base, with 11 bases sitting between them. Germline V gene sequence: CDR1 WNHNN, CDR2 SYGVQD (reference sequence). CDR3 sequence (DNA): TGCGCCAGCTTGACAGTGACGAACACTGAAGCTTTCTTT. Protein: CASLTVTNTEAFF.

CDR3 sequence: CSARDILNSGANVLTF. The CDR3 bases are TGCAGTGCTAGAGATATCTTGAACTCTGGGGCCAACGTCCTGACTTTC. This rearrangement joins TRBV20-1 to TRBJ2-6; D uncertain. The V end was cut by 0 bases, the J end by 0 bases, with 9 bases between. This CDR3 spans 16 amino acids. Germline loops: CDR1 DFQATT, CDR2 SNEGSKA (reference sequence).

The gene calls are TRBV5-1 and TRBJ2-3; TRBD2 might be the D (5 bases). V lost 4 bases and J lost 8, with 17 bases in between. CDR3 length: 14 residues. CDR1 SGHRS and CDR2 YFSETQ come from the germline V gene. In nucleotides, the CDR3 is TGCGCCAGCAGCCCGGAGGCCCGGCTGGGTACGCAGTATTTT. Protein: CASSPEARLGTQYF.

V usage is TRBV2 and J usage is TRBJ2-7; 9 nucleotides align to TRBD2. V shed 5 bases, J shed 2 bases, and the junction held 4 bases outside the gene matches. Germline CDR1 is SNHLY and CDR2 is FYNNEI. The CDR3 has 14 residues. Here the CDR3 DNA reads TGTGCCAGCAGTCCGACTAGCGGCACCTACGAGCAGTACTTC. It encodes CASSPTSGTYEQYF.

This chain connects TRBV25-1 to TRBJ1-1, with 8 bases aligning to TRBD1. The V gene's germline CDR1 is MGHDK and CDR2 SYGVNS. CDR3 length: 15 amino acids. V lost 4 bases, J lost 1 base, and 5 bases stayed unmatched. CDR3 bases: TGTGCCAGCAGTGCTCAGGGGGCGCGGAACACTGAAGCTTTCTTT. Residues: CASSAQGARNTEAFF.

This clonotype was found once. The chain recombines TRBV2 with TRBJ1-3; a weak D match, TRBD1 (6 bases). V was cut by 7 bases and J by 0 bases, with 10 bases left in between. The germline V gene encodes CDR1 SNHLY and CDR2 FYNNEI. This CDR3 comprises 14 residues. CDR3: CASTRGNSGNTIYF. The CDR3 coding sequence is TGTGCCAGCACCAGGGGAAACTCTGGAAACACCATATATTTT.

CDR3 residues: CASSVGPWNSPLHF. The CDR3 bases are TGCGCCAGCAGTGTCGGCCCGTGGAATTCACCCCTCCACTTT. V and J are TRBV10-2 and TRBJ1-6; D is ambiguous. The length of the CDR3 is 14 residues. V lost 4 bases and J 7 bases, leaving 11 bases between the germline ends. Germline V CDR1 and CDR2: WSHSY, SAAADI.

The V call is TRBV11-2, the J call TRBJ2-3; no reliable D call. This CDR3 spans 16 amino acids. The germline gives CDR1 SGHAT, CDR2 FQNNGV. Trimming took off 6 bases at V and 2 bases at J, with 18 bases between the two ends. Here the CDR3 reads CASRVKGYSITDTQYF. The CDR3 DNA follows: TGTGCCAGCAGGGTCAAGGGTTACAGTATCACAGATACGCAGTATTTT.

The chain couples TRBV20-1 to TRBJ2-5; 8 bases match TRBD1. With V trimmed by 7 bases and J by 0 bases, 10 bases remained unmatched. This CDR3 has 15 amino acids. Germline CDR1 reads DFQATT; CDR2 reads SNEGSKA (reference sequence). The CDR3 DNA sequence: TGCAGTGTAACGACCTCGGACAGGGACCAAGAGACCCAGTACTTC. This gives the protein CSVTTSDRDQETQYF.

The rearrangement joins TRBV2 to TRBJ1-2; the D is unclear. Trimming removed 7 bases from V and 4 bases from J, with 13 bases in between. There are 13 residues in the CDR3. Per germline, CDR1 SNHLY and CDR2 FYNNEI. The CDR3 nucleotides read TGTGCCAGCAAGGTGCCCAAGGGCTATGGCTACACCTTC. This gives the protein CASKVPKGYGYTF. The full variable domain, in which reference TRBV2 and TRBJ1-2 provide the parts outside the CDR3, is EPEVTQTPSHQVTQMGQEVILRCVPISNHLYFYWYRQILGQKVEFLVSFYNNEISEKSEIFDDQFSVERPDGSNFTLKIRSTKLEDSAMYFCASKVPKGYGYTFGSGTRLTVV.

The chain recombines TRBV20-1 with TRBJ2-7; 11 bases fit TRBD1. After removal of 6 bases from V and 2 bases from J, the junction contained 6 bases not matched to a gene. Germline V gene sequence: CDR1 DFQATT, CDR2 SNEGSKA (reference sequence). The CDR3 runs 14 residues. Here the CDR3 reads CSAEGTGGTYEQYF. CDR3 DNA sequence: TGCAGTGCCGAGGGGACAGGGGGTACCTACGAGCAGTACTTC.

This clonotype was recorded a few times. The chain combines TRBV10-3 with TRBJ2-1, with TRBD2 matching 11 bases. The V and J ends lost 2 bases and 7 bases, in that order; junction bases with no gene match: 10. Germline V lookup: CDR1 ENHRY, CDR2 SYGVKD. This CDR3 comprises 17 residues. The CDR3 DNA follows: TGTGCCATCAGTGAGCCGTTTAGCGGGGGGGCGAGAAATGAGCAGTTCTTC. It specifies CAISEPFSGGARNEQFF.